These T cell receptor beta chains were read from a single sample in a study of T-cell memory formation after mild COVID-19. Via MiXCR, TCRdb re-called the 5' RACE reads, giving one row per CDR3 protein. The sample includes 390,000 or so distinct CDR3 sequences, 15% to 20% of them seen just once. The sample consisted of PBMCs or a T cell subset sorted from them (not recorded which). The receptors here all came from a young man who had mild COVID-19 (a few samples of this study predate the infection). Cell type and time point are not known. Both conserved end residues are trimmed from each CDR3.

j_call,v_call,cdr3_aa
TRBJ2-7,TRBV18,ASSPRTEVYEQY
TRBJ2-1,TRBV7-2,ASSPQLANEQF
TRBJ2-7,TRBV5-1,ASSYTSTGGWGEQY
TRBJ2-5,TRBV3-1,ASTAGWGPPETQY
TRBJ1-2,TRBV9,ASSGDRAGYT
TRBJ2-5,TRBV29-1,SVSSGLKETQY
TRBJ2-7,TRBV29-1,SVALAGTNYEQY
TRBJ2-5,TRBV3-1,ASSRLEGQETQY
TRBJ2-1,TRBV7-2,ASSSRVGDGAYNEQL
TRBJ2-5,TRBV2,ASMDREVGTQY
TRBJ2-3,TRBV7-9,ASSRLSVTDTQY
TRBJ1-1,TRBV7-6,ASSPPLGGILNTEAF
TRBJ2-2,TRBV20-1,SAPYSGGHSAPGELF
TRBJ2-1,TRBV12-3/TRBV12-4,ASSVSQGIRF
TRBJ1-1,TRBV20-1,SARVRVSSGGEAF
TRBJ2-7,TRBV12-3/TRBV12-4,ASSSTGGWEQY
TRBJ1-3,TRBV11-2,ASSPPSGNTIY
TRBJ1-5,TRBV27,ASSSGHQPQH
TRBJ2-1,TRBV12-3/TRBV12-4,ASTEGNEQF
TRBJ2-4,TRBV3-1,ASSNRDRGDIQY
TRBJ2-1,TRBV6-2/TRBV6-3,ASSPGPLVAFTNEQF
TRBJ1-3,TRBV29-1,SARTGLHTIY
TRBJ2-5,TRBV28,ASSSREGTQY
TRBJ1-2,TRBV4-3,ASSQGTAGEAGYT
TRBJ2-5,TRBV9,ASSVAAGTQY
TRBJ2-1,TRBV12-3/TRBV12-4,ASSHDRFMDNEQF
TRBJ1-2,TRBV4-2,ASSHSGMDYGYT
TRBJ1-5,TRBV6-5,ASSYSWAGRDQPQH
TRBJ2-1,TRBV28,ASRVSGGDNEQF
TRBJ2-5,TRBV5-6,ASSWDRQETQY
TRBJ1-5,TRBV18,ASSPRQASNQPQH
TRBJ2-3,TRBV6-4,ASSETGPDTQY
TRBJ1-4,TRBV29-1,SVEGATDEKLF
TRBJ1-4,TRBV4-2,ASSQVAGGQGVEGDEKLF
TRBJ2-3,TRBV24-1,ATSDYRADSTDTQY
TRBJ2-1,TRBV20-1,SAWTSGGASYNEQF
TRBJ1-2,TRBV5-1,ASSLDRGSSGYT
TRBJ2-1,TRBV24-1,ATSDGLRGSEQF
TRBJ2-1,TRBV7-3,ASSLFPSSDGNEQF
TRBJ2-7,TRBV29-1,SVGPSGDRYEQY
TRBJ1-1,TRBV12-3/TRBV12-4,ASPERFRGNTEAF
TRBJ2-7,TRBV5-6,ASSATGGAGEQY
TRBJ2-1,TRBV5-1,ASSFRLSSYNEQF
TRBJ2-1,TRBV10-1,ASSPRTDGEQF
TRBJ2-3,TRBV7-2,ASSDLVTDTQY
TRBJ1-2,TRBV15,ATSRIPGQGKSMNGYT